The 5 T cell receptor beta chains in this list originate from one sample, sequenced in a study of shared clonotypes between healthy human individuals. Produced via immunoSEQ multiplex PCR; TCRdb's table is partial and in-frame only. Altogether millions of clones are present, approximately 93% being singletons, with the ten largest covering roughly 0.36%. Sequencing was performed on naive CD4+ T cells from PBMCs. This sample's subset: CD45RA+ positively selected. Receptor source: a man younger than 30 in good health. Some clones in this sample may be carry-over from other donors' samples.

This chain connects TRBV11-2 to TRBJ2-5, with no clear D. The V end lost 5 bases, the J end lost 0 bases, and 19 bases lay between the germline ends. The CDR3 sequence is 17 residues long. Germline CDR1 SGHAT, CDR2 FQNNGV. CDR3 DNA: TGTGCCAGCAGCCCCCCGGACGGAGAGCAATACCAAGAGACCCAGTACTTC. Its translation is CASSPPDGEQYQETQYF. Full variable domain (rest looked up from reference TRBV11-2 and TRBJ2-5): EAGVAQSPRYKIIEKRQSVAFWCNPISGHATLYWYQQILGQGPKLLIQFQNNGVVDDSQLPKDRFSAERLKGVDSTLKIQPAKLEDSAVYLCASSPPDGEQYQETQYFGPGTRLLVL.

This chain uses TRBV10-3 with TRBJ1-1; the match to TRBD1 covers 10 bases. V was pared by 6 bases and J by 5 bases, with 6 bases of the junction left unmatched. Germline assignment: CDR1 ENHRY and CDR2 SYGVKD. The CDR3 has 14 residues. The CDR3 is CAIRGDRGSTEAFF. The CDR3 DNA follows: TGTGCCATCAGGGGGGACAGGGGTAGTACTGAAGCTTTCTTT.

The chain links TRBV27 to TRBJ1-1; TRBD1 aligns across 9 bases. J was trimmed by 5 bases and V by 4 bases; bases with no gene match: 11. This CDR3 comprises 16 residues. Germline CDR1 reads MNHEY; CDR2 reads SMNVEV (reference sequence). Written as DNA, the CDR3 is TGTGCCAGCAGTTCTAAACGACAGGGGGGAAGAACTGAAGCTTTCTTT. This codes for CASSSKRQGGRTEAFF.

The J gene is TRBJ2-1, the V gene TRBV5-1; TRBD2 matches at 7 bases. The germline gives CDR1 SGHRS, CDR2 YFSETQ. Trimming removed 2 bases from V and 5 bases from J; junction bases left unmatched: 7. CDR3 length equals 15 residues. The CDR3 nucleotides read TGCGCCAGCAGCTTCCGCGGGAGTACGGACAATGAGCAGTTCTTC. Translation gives CASSFRGSTDNEQFF.

The CDR3 is CASSFPSVGGELFF. The CDR3, as DNA: TGCGCCAGCAGCTTCCCTAGCGTCGGCGGGGAGCTGTTTTTT. The J gene is TRBJ2-2, the V gene TRBV5-1, with D maybe TRBD2 (6 bases). The CDR3 has 14 residues. In germline, CDR1 is SGHRS, CDR2 YFSETQ. Trimming took 2 bases from V and 7 from J, leaving 12 bases between them.